Described below is a single T cell receptor (beta chain) sequence and its context. Its antigen is not identified. The CDR3 is 12 residues long. From germline, CDR1 is SNHLY and CDR2 FYNNEI. Trimming took 7 bases from V and 7 from J, leaving 13 bases between them. The data derive from a study of T-cell memory formation after mild COVID-19. Study information: TCR clusters mostly belonged to single donors. General study results and limits: Within pre-infection memory, some responding clones were found, suggesting cross-reactive memory joined. Shrinking CD4+ clones resided mostly in CM and EM, and CD8+ ones in EMRA.

cDNA libraries for TCR alpha and TCR beta, carrying sample barcodes and UMIs, came from 5'RACE with constant-segment primers. In TCRdb, the 5' RACE reads were re-called with MiXCR into one record per CDR3 protein. The data hold just over 300,000 distinct CDR3 sequences, with 19% observed a single time. The clonotype comes from a man between 18 and 35 years old who had mild COVID-19 (a few samples of this study predate the infection). Cell type and time point are not known. The chain uses TRBV2 and TRBJ1-1; possible D gene TRBD1, 6 bases. The specimen was PBMCs or a T cell subset sorted from them (not recorded which). CDR3 bases: TGTGCCAGCAATGCAGGGGTGGGTGAAGCTTTCTTT. Translation: CASNAGVGEAFF.